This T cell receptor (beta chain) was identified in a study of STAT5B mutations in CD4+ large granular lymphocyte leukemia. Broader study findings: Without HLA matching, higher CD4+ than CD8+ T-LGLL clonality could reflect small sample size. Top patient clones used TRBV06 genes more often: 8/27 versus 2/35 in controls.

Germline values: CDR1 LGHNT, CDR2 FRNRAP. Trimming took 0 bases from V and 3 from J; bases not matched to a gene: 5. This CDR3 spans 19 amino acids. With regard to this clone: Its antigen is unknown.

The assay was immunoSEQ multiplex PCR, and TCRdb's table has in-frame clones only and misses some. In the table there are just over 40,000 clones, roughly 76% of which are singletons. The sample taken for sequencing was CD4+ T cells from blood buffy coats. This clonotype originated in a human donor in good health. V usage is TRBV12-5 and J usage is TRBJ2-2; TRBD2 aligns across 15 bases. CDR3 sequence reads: CASGLVEGTSGRYTGELFF. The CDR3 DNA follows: TGTGCTAGTGGTTTGGTAGAAGGGACTAGCGGGAGGTACACCGGGGAGCTGTTTTTT.